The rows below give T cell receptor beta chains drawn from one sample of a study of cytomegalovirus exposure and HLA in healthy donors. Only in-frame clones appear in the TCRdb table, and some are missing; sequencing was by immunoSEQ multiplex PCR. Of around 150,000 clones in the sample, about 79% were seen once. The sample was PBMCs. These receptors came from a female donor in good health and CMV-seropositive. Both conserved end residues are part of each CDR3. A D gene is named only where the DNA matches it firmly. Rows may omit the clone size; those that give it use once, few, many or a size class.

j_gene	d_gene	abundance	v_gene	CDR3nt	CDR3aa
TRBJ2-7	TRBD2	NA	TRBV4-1	TGCGCCAGCAGCCAAGTTCGGACTAGCGGGCGCGGGAAACTTTACGAGCAGTACTTC	CASSQVRTSGRGKLYEQYF
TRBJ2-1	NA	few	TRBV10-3	TGTGCCATCAGGGACGGGAGCTCCTACAATGAGCAGTTCTTC	CAIRDGSSYNEQFF
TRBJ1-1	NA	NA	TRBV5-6	TGTGCCAGCAGTTCCAGGGTGAACACTGAAGCTTTCTTT	CASSSRVNTEAFF
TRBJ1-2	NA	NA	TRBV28	TGTGCCAGCAATTCAGGGGCGAACTATGGCTACACCTTC	CASNSGANYGYTF
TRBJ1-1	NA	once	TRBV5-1	TGCGCCAGCACGCTCGGGGGGCGTGTTACTGAAGCTTTCTTT	CASTLGGRVTEAFF
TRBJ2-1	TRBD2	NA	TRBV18	TGTGCCAGCTCACCACCGGTGGCGGGGGGGCCCAATGAGCAGTTCTTC	CASSPPVAGGPNEQFF
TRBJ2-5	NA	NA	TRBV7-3	TGTGCCAGCAGCTTAATTCCAGGGTTCCAAGAGACCCAGTACTTC	CASSLIPGFQETQYF
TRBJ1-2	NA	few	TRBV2	TGTGCCAGCAGTCAGGGTTTCCCCCACTATGGCTACACCTTC	CASSQGFPHYGYTF
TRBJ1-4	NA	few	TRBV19	TGTGCCAGTAGATATACACGGAGCGAAAAACTGTTTTTT	CASRYTRSEKLFF
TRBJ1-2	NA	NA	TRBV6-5	TGTGCCAGCAGGTCAGGGGATGGCTACACCTTC	CASRSGDGYTF
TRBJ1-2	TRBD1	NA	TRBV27	TGTGCCAGCAGTTTCCCAGGGGGCGGCTACACCTTC	CASSFPGGGYTF
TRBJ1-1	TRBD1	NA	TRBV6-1	TGTGCCAGTAAGACAGGGGAGGGAACTGAAGCTTTCTTT	CASKTGEGTEAFF
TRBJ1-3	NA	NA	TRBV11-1	TGTGCCAGCAGCAACAGGATCTCTGGAAACACCATATATTTT	CASSNRISGNTIYF